A selection of T cell receptor beta chains follows, all from one sample in a study of vaccination and CD4 T cells after COVID-19. From the PCR reads, TCRdb called clonotypes with MiXCR, one entry per CDR3 protein. Among some 14,000 distinct CDR3 sequences listed, roughly 55% were seen once. What these receptors recognize is not known. The sequenced sample consisted of CD4+ T cells from blood, cultured in vitro. Receptors originate from a human donor who had recovered from COVID-19. Both conserved end residues are part of each CDR3. The order of the fields is J gene, clone size, D gene, V gene, CDR3 DNA, CDR3 protein. A D gene is named only where the DNA matches it firmly. Clone size is shown for a subset of rows, as once, few, many or a class of expanded clone.

>TRBJ1-1|few|TRBD1|TRBV7-9
TGTGCCAGCAGCTTAGGGGACAGGGGAACCACTGAAGCTTTCTTT
CASSLGDRGTTEAFF
>TRBJ1-1|NA|TRBD1|TRBV11-1
TGTGCCAGCAGCCCCCGGGGGAGGGGGCAAACTGAAGCTTTCTTT
CASSPRGRGQTEAFF
>TRBJ2-7|NA|TRBD2|TRBV7-8
TGTGCCAGCAGCTCAGCGGGAGGGCGAAGCTACGAGCAGTACTTC
CASSSAGGRSYEQYF
>TRBJ2-7|NA|NA|TRBV12-3/TRBV12-4
TGTGCCAGCCGTTGGGTGCAGGGCGAGCAGTACTTC
CASRWVQGEQYF
>TRBJ2-1|NA|TRBD2|TRBV12-3/TRBV12-4
TGTGCCAGCAGTCGAGGGACTAGCGGGAGTTATGAGCAGTTCTTC
CASSRGTSGSYEQFF
>TRBJ2-3|NA|TRBD2|TRBV28
TGTGCCAGCAGTTCATCTCCGGGACTAGAATCAGATACGCAGTATTTT
CASSSSPGLESDTQYF
>TRBJ2-5|NA|NA|TRBV7-2
TGTGCCAGCAGCTCCCCTCCCAAGACCCAGTACTTC
CASSSPPKTQYF
>TRBJ2-3|few|NA|TRBV11-3
TGTGCCAGCAGCTTAGATCCATCAGGCAATACGCAGTATTTT
CASSLDPSGNTQYF
>TRBJ2-5|NA|TRBD1|TRBV7-9
TGTGCCAGCAGCTTAGTAGGGACAGCGGAGACCCAGTACTTC
CASSLVGTAETQYF
>TRBJ2-2|NA|NA|TRBV7-2
TGTGCCAGCAGCCGTCGAACGGGGGCGCAAGACGGGGAGCTGTTTTTT
CASSRRTGAQDGELFF
>TRBJ2-3|NA|TRBD1|TRBV6-1
TGTGCCAGCAGTAACCCCTGGGGACAGTCCCCCGGCACAGATACGCAGTATTTT
CASSNPWGQSPGTDTQYF
>TRBJ2-5|few|TRBD2|TRBV5-4
TGTGCCAGCAGGTGGTGGGGCGGGAGTGAGACCCAGTACTTC
CASRWWGGSETQYF
>TRBJ1-1|large|NA|TRBV19
TGTGCCAGTAGCCACCCATACGGGAGTACTGAAGCTTTCTTT
CASSHPYGSTEAFF
>TRBJ1-5|once|TRBD1|TRBV6-2/TRBV6-3
TGTGCCAGCAGAACACAGGGGTCAAGTCAGCCCCAGCATTTT
CASRTQGSSQPQHF
>TRBJ1-5|few|NA|TRBV7-9
TGTGCCGCCGGGCTCGATCAGCCCCAGCATTTT
CAAGLDQPQHF